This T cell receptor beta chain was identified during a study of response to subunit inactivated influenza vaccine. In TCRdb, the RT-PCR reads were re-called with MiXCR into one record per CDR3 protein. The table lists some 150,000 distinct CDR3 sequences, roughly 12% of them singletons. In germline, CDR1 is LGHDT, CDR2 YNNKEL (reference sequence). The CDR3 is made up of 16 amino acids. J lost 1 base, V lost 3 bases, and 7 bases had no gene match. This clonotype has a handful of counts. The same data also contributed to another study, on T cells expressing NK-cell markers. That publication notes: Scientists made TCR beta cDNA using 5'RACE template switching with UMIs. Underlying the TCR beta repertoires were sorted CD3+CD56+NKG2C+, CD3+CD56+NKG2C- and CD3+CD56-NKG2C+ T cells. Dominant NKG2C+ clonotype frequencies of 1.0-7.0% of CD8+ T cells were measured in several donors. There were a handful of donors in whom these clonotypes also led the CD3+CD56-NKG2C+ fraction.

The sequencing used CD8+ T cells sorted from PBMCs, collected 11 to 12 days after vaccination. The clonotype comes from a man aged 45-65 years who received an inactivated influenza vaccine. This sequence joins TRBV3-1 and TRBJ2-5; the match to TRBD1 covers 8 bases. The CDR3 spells CASSQRTGIGQETQYF. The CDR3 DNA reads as TGTGCCAGCAGCCAGAGGACAGGGATCGGCCAAGAGACCCAGTACTTC.